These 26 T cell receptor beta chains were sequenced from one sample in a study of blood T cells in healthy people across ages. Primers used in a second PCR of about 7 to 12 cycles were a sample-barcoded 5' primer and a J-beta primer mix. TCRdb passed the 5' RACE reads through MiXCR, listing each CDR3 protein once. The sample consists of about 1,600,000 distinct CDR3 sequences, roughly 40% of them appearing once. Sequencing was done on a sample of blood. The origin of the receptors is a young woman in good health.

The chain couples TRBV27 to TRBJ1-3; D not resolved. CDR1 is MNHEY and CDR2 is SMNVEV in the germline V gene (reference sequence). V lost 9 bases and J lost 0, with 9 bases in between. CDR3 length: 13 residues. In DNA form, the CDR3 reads TGTGCCAGTTCGGACTTCTCTGGAAACACCATATATTTT. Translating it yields CASSDFSGNTIYF.

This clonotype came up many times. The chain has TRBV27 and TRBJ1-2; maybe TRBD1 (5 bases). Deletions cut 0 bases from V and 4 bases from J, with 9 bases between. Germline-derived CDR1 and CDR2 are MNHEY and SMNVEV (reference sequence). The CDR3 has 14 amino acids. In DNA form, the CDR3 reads TGTGCCAGCAGTTTATCGGGTACAGGCTATGGCTACACCTTC. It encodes CASSLSGTGYGYTF.

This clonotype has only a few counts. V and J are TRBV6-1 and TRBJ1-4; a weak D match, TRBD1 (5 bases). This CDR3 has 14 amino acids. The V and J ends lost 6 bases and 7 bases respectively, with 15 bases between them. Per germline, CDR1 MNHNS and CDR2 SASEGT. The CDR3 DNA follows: TGTGCCAGCAGGGTTGGAGGGGCAGGTGAAAAACTGTTTTTT. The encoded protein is CASRVGGAGEKLFF.

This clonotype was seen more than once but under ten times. The CDR3 here is CSVLGQGTGEESSYNEQYF. Here the CDR3 DNA reads TGCAGCGTCCTGGGACAGGGGACGGGTGAGGAAAGCTCCTACAATGAGCAGTACTTC. The V gene is TRBV29-1, the J gene TRBJ2-7, with 10 bases identical to TRBD1. Per the germline V gene, CDR1 is SQVTM and CDR2 is ANQGSEA. V lost 6 bases to trimming and J lost 7 bases; unmatched junction nucleotides: 27. This CDR3 is built from 19 residues.

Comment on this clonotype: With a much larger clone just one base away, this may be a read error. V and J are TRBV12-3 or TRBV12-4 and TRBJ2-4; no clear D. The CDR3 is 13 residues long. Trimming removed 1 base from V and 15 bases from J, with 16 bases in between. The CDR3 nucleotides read TGTGCCAGCAGTTTAGGTTTTCCGGCAGCCCCGTACTTC. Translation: CASSLGFPAAPYF.

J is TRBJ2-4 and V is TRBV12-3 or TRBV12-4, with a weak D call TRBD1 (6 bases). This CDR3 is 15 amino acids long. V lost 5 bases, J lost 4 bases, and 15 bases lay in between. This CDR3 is CASSAQGFKKNIQYF. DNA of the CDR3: TGTGCCAGCAGTGCACAGGGTTTCAAGAAAAACATTCAGTACTTC.

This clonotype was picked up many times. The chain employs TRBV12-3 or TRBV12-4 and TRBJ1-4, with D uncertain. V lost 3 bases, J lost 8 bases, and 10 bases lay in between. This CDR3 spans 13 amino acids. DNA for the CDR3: TGTGCCAGCAGTTTCAAGGGTGGGGAAAAACTGTTTTTT. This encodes CASSFKGGEKLFF.

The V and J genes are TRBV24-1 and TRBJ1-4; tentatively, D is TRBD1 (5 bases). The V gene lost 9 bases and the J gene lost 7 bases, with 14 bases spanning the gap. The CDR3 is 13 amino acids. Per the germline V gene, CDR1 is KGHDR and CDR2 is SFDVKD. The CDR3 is CATSIWQGEKLFF. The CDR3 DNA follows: TGTGCCACCTCTATATGGCAGGGTGAAAAACTGTTTTTT.

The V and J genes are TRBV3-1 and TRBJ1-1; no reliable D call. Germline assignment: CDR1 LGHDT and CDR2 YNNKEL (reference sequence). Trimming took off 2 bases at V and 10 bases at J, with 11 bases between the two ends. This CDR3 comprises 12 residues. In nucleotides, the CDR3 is TGTGCCAGCAGCCAAAGCGGGGATCGAGCTTTCTTT. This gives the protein CASSQSGDRAFF. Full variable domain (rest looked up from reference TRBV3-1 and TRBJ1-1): DTAVSQTPKYLVTQMGNDKSIKCEQNLGHDTMYWYKQDSKKFLKIMFSYNNKELIINETVPNRFSPKSPDKAHLNLHINSLELGDSAVYFCASSQSGDRAFFGQGTRLTVV.

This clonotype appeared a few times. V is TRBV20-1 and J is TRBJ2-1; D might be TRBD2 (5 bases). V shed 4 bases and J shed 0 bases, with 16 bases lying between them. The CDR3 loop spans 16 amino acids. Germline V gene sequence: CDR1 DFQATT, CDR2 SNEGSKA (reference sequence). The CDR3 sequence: CSATTLSGPSYNEQFF. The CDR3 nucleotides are TGCAGTGCTACTACCCTAAGCGGACCCTCCTACAATGAGCAGTTCTTC.

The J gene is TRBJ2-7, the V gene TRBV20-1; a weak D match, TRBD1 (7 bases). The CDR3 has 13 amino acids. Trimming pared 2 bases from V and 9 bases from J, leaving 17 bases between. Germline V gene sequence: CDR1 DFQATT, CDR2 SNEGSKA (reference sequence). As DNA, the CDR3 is TGCAGTGCTAGACAGGGGGGAACTAATGGGCAGTACTTC. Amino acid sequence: CSARQGGTNGQYF.

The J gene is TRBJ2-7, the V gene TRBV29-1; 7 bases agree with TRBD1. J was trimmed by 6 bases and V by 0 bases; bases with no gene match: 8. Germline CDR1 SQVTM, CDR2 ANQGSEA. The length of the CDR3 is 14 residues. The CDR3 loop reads CSVEDLQGVGEQYF. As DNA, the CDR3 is TGCAGCGTTGAAGATTTGCAGGGGGTGGGCGAGCAGTACTTC.

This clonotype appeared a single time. As DNA, the CDR3 is TGCAGCGCCAATAGAGGGTGGTATGAGCAGTACTTC. Protein sequence: CSANRGWYEQYF. The chain recombines TRBV29-1 with TRBJ2-5; D may be TRBD2 (5 bases). There are 12 residues in the CDR3. Germline V lookup: CDR1 SQVTM, CDR2 ANQGSEA. The germline V and J ends were trimmed by 7 bases and 11 bases, with 20 bases remaining between them.

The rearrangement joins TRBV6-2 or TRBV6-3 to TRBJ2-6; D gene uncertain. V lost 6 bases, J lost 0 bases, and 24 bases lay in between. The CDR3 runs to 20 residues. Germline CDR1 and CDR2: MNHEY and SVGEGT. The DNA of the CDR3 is TGTGCCAGCAGCCGTCTCTCCGATGGTGAAGGGTTCTCTGGGGCCAACGTCCTGACTTTC. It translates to CASSRLSDGEGFSGANVLTF.

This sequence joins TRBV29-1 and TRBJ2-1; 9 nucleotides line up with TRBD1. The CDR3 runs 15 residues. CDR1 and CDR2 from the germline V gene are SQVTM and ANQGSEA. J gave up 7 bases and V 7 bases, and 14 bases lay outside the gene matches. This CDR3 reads CSAGRDRVYRNEQFF. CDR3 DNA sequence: TGCAGCGCTGGCCGGGACAGGGTGTATCGTAATGAGCAGTTCTTC.

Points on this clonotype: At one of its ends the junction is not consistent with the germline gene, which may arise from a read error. The CDR3, as DNA: TGCAATGCTCCTAATCCGGGACTAGCTTACAATGAGCAGTACTTC. This translates into CNAPNPGLAYNEQYF. The chain combines TRBV20-1 with TRBJ2-4, with 9 bases identical to TRBD2. CDR3 size: 15 residues. The germline V gene encodes CDR1 DFQATT and CDR2 SNEGSKA (reference sequence).

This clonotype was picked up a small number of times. CDR3 sequence (DNA): TGTGCCAGCAGCACGGACAGAATATCCAATCAGCCCCAGCATTTT. Amino acids: CASSTDRISNQPQHF. This chain connects TRBV27 to TRBJ1-5; TRBD1 might be the D (6 bases). The germline gives CDR1 MNHEY, CDR2 SMNVEV (reference sequence). This CDR3 region has 15 residues. The ends were cut back, 6 bases at V and 3 bases at J, with 15 bases in the middle.

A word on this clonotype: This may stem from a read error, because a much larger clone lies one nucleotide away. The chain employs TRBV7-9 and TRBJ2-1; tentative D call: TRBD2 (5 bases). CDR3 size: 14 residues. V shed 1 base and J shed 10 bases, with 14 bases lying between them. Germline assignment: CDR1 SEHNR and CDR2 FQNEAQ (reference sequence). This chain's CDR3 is CASSLGLASYEQFF. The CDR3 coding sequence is TGTGCCAGCAGCTTAGGGCTAGCCTCCTACGAGCAGTTCTTC.

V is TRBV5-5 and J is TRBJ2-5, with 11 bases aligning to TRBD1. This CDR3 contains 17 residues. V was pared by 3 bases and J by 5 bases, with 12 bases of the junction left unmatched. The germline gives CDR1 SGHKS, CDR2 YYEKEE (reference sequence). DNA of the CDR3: TGTGCCAGCAGCTCGGTTACTGGACAGGGGGCTGCGGAGACCCAGTACTTC. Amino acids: CASSSVTGQGAAETQYF.

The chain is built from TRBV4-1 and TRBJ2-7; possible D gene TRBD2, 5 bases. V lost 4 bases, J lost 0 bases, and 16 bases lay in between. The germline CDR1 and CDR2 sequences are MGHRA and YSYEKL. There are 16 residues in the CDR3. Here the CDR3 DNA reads TGCGCCAGCAGCCGATCTAGGGCGGACTCCTCCTACGAGCAGTACTTC. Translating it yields CASSRSRADSSYEQYF.

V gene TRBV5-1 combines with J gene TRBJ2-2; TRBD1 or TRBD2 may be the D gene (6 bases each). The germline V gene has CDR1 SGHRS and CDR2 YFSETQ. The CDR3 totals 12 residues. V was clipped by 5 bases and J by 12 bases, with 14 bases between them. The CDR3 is CASRSPGAQLFF. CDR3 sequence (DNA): TGCGCCAGCAGGTCCCCGGGGGCTCAGCTGTTTTTT.

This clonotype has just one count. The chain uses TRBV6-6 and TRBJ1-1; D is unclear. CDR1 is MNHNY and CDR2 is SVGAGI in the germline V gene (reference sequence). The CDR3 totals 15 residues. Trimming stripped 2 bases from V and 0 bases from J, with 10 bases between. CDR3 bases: TGTGCCAGCAGTTACGATCCAGGCTTGAACACTGAAGCTTTCTTT. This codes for CASSYDPGLNTEAFF.

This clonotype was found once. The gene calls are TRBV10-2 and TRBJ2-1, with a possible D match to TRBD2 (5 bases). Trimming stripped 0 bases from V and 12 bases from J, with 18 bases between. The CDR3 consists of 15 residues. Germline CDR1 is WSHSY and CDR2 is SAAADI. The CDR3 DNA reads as TGCGCCAGCAGTGAGTCTGGCGGGCCTCTTGCTGGGCAGTTCTTC. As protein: CASSESGGPLAGQFF.

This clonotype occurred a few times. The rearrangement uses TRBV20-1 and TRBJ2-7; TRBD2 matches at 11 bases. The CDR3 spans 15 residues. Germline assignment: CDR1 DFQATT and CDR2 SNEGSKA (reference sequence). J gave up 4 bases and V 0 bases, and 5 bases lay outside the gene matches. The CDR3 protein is CSARDSASGRYEQYF. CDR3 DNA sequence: TGCAGTGCTAGAGATTCGGCTAGCGGGAGGTACGAGCAGTACTTC.

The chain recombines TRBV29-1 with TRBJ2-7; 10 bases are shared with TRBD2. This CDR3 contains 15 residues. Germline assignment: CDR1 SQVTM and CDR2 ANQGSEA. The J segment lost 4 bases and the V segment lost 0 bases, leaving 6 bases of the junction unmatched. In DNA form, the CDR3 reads TGCAGCGTTGAAGATCGGGCTAGCGGGGGTTACGAGCAGTACTTC. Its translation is CSVEDRASGGYEQYF.

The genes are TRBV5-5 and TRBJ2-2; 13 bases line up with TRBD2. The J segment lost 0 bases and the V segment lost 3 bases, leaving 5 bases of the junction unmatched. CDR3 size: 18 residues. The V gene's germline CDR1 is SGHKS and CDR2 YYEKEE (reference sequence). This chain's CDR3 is CASSSRLAGGTNTGELFF. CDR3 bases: TGTGCCAGCAGCTCGCGACTAGCGGGGGGAACGAACACCGGGGAGCTGTTTTTT.